This entry features one T cell receptor (beta chain) sequence. This clone was recorded once. This clone's antigen is unknown. Base qualities are not recorded, but no much larger clone differs from it by a single base. This specimen comes from a study of cytomegalovirus exposure and HLA in healthy donors (TCRdb year 2017). Concerning the study at large: In an earlier analysis of approximately 640 of the donors, about 270 Gb of sequence data and 90 million to 120 million unique TCR beta sequences from 150 million to 200 million T cells were reported. Roughly five DR-DQ haplotypes were handled as single units for association and clustering, since linkage in the cohort was strong. Class I and class II HLA loci were covered by the typing at four-digit resolution. High-throughput TCR immunosequencing, statistical association of individual TCRs with disease status, and machine learning were combined to predict cytomegalovirus infection status. The study profiled the T cell repertoires of some 610 subjects by immunosequencing and related them to cytomegalovirus serostatus. The later analysis used no new phenotypic data to find candidate immune exposures, relying instead on TCR beta sequences and their occurrence across donors. The study was designed to test whether signatures of past pathogen exposure could be identified by cataloging public T cell receptors. All discovery cohort repertoires had been generated using a single sequencing platform. To study patterns of TCR occurrence, a later analysis re-analyzed previously published TCR beta repertoires from several hundred donors and added high-resolution HLA genotyping. Genome-wide SNP genotypes for about 60% of the 666 donors were used in a later genetic analysis, which treated that subset as a discovery cohort. In an earlier analysis of 587 of the donors, high-throughput TCR beta sequencing was used to judge whether each TCR beta V gene segment behaved as functional or pseudogenic. On average, over 200,000 unique TCR beta nucleotide sequences were sequenced per donor among 300 to 500 genotyped donors of the cohort, with 15% to 20% of those sequences being non-productive. Donor age, sex, ethnicity and CMV serostatus were compiled alongside the repertoire data. The number of donors typed differed by locus, with about 629-630 for A, B, C, DRB1 and DQB1, roughly 520 for DQA1, 600 to 610 for DPA1, and roughly 450 for DPB1. An early release that covered roughly 600 HLA-typed donors contained approximately 300 gigabases of sequencing data and roughly 84 million unique TCR sequences. A separate validation cohort of roughly 110 different subjects was used in addition to the approximately 700-subject first cohort. Among the roughly 400 genotyped donors, approximately 81% belonged to the genetic ancestry cluster associated with self-reported Caucasian donors.

Results and caveats for the whole study, not just this receptor: Because counts were too low, fewer than 20 rarely observed V segments, including chromosome 9 orphons, were excluded from the earlier analysis of several hundred of the donors. The study gave a list of under 200 TCR beta chains associated with cytomegalovirus. Most TCR sequences were observed very rarely across donors, whereas some public TCRs were present in many individuals. In this cohort, only TCR beta chains were sequenced, and detectable features were limited by the absence of alpha or paired-chain data. The presence/absence analyses assumed that sequencing depth was roughly uniform across donors, and that assumption may not be true. According to a later analysis, TCR association rates differed among HLA loci, with DRB1 alleles showing the most associated TCRs and HLA-C alleles showing the fewest. A group of highly shared sequence variants was considered likely to be a technical artifact of the sequencing pipeline. An association between a missense DCLRE1C variant and V-gene and J-gene trimming of TCR beta chains was found in a later genetic analysis and replicated in an independent cohort. Because HLA typing was missing for some donors at each locus, association tests included only the typed subset. A further reported finding was that TCR beta sequences accurately predicted the HLA-A and HLA-B alleles for most subjects in the first cohort. In vitro tests confirmed that three of the cytomegalovirus-associated TCR beta chains recognize cytomegalovirus antigens. A later analysis reported that several top co-occurrence clusters appeared linked to parvovirus B19, influenza, CMV and Epstein-Barr virus. Broadly in line with IMGT annotations, most TCR beta V segments showed up in productive rearrangements about 87% or about 30% of the time in an earlier analysis of about 500 of the donors. A later genetic analysis reported fewer N-insertions in productive TCRs among donors in an Asian-associated ancestry cluster than the roughly 620-donor mean. Immune exposure information for the cohort was limited to CMV serostatus. Linkage disequilibrium might explain the correlated functional status among segregating V segments, but an unknown experimental factor could not be ruled out. Because the 87-base-pair reads could not distinguish some IMGT-functional V segments, including TRBV6-2 and TRBV6-3, those segments were excluded. In a later analysis, most CMV-associated TCR beta chains were found to appear HLA-restricted, with HLA associations seemingly driven largely by CMV exposure. The authors suggested that the approach could potentially be generalized to other disease states and immunological phenotypes. Compared with equally common non-associated chains, HLA-associated TCR beta chains in a later analysis were more clonally expanded and had lower generation probabilities. Strong co-occurrence of HLA alleles, especially DR and DQ, made assigning TCR associations to individual alleles difficult. A later analysis associated 16,951 TCR beta sequences with specific HLA alleles at a false discovery rate of 0.05. Cytomegalovirus status was reported to be diagnosed by the classifier with high specificity and sensitivity in both the original and validation cohorts.

The library came from the immunoSEQ multiplex PCR assay. For the multiplex PCR, a mixture combining 60 forward primers for TCR Vbeta segments and 13 reverse primers for TCR Jbeta segments was used. The CDR3 region of rearranged TCR beta genes was amplified from genomic DNA by a multiplex PCR assay. The amplified TCR beta libraries were sequenced on the Illumina HiSeq System as 87-base-pair reads. Regarding the original processing steps: A later analysis counted about 76 million unique TCR beta chains across the 600 to 850 repertoires, and some 11 million of these chains were shared by at least two donors. To remove PCR and sequencing errors, raw reads were error-corrected and collapsed into unique sequences using a nearest-neighbor algorithm that merged closely related sequences. CDR3 sequences were aligned to IMGT reference sequences to assign V, D and J gene segments. For a sequence to be retained, a match of at least six nucleotides to both a V gene segment and a J gene segment was required. Rearrangements were called productive when the CDR3 lacked stop codons and stayed in frame with V and J; all others were non-productive. CDR3 was defined by IMGT convention, running from the second conserved V-encoded cysteine to the conserved J-encoded phenylalanine. The earlier analysis of more than 450 of the donors excluded sequences that lacked an unambiguous match to a single V gene segment. An earlier analysis of fewer than 750 of the donors called V segments functional above 56.7% productive rearrangements and segregating when the between-donor standard deviation exceeded 5%. A statistical classification framework was developed to diagnose cytomegalovirus status using the catalog of TCR beta chain sequences. A later analysis assigned V and J genes by comparing TCR nucleotide sequences with IMGT/GENE-DB human TR gene sequences. The TCRdist pipeline was used in a later analysis to assign CDR3 sequences and most-parsimonious VDJ recombination scenarios. In a later analysis, every TCR beta chain was defined by the combination of its CDR3 amino acid sequence and its V-gene family, and reads without a unique V-gene family were dropped. To address suspected cross-contamination and a sequencing artifact, a later analysis removed a few hundred highly shared, low-generation-probability nucleotide sequences. A later analysis calculated a clonal expansion index for each public chain from normalized within-repertoire ranks of inferred template counts. In a later analysis, generation probabilities were computed using a VDJ recombination model fitted to out-of-frame rearrangements, and the results were checked against IGoR. A later analysis scored TCR-TCR, TCR-HLA and TCR-CMV co-occurrence with hypergeometric tests, applying a repertoire-size bias correction to TCR pairs. A later analysis estimated false discovery rates by permuting HLA or CMV assignments 20 times. In a later analysis, co-occurring TCRs were grouped with DBSCAN, and TCRdist sequence similarity was added when clustering was performed within HLA-allele-positive subsets. For co-occurrence clustering, repertoires with fewer than 30,000 or more than 120,000 public chains were excluded, along with four or five repertoires with anomalous nucleotide sharing. Sourced from immuneACCESS, this table was stored by TCRdb with only in-frame sequences that have V and J called. A share of the clones is absent; for the studies checked, an unresolved V gene accounts for under half, and the remainder has no known explanation. The DNA was the basis for D and trimming; V, J and clone size are from that table. This sample lists about 130,000 clones; roughly 80% were detected once. The ten largest clones take up roughly 4% of the sample.

In total, 666 healthy bone marrow donors made up the cohort. Cohort members were all nominally healthy when sampled, although unrecorded immune exposures were likely present. The donor tested CMV seronegative and was one of the 352 seronegative cohort members. Every donor gave a peripheral blood sample, and the peripheral blood mononuclear cells from that sample were used for TCR beta sequencing. Genomic DNA extraction from the blood cell samples was performed with the Qiagen DNeasy Blood Extraction Kit. CDR1 and CDR2 were assigned from the germline V gene as SQVTM and ANQGSEA. The cysteine opens and the phenylalanine closes a CDR3 of 13 amino acids. Only CDR3 DNA remains: 39 bases, in frame from the first base. V lost 2 bases and J lost 2 bases; the stretch between them is 7 bases long.

The receptor chain draws on TRBV29-1 and TRBJ2-1; no D segment can be confidently identified. Sequencing input: PBMCs. This clonotype was obtained from a woman aged 40-49 years in good health and CMV-seronegative. The nucleotide sequence reads TGCAGCGTTGAAACAGCCCCCTACAATGAGCAGTTCTTC. Its protein reads: CSVETAPYNEQFF.